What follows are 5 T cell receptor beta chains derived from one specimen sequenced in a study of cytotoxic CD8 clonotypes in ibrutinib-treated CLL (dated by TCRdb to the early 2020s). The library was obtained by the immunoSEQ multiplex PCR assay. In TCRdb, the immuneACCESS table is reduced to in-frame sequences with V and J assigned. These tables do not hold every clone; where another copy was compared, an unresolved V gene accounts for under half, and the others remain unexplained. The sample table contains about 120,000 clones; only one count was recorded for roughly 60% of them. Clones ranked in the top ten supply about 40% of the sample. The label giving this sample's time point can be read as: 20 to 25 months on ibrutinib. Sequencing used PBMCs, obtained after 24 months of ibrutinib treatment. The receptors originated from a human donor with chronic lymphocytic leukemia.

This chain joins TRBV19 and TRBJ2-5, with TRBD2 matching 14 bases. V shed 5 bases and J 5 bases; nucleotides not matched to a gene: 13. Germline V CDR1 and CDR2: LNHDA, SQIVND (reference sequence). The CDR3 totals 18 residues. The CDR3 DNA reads TGTGCCAGTAGTTCCGGACTAGCGGGGGGTAGTAGGATGGAGACCCAGTACTTC. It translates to CASSSGLAGGSRMETQYF. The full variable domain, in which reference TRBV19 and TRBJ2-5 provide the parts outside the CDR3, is DGGITQSPKYLFRKEGQNVTLSCEQNLNHDAMYWYRQDPGQGLRLIYYSQIVNDFQKGDIAEGYSVSREKKESFPLTVTSAQKNPTAFYLCASSSGLAGGSRMETQYFGPGTRLLVL.

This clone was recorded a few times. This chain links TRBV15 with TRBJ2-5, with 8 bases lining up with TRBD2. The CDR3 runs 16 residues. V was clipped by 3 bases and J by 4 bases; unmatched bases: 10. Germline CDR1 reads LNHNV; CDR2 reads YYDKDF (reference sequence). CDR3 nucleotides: TGTGCCACCAGCAGCCCCACTTCGGGAGGGCTAGAGACCCAGTACTTC. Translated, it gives CATSSPTSGGLETQYF.

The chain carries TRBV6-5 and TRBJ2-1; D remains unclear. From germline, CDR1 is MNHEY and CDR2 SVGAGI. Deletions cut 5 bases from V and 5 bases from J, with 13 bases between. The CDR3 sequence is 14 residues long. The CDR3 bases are TGTGCCAGCAGTCCCTTTAGAACGAACAATGAGCAGTTCTTC. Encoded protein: CASSPFRTNNEQFF.

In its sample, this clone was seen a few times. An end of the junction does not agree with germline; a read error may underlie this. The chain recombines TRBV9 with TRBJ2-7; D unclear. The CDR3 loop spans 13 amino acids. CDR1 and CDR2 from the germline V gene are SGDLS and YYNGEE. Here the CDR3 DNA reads TGTGCCAGCAGCATAGGGCCGTCCTTCGAGCAGTACTTC. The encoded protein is CASSIGPSFEQYF.

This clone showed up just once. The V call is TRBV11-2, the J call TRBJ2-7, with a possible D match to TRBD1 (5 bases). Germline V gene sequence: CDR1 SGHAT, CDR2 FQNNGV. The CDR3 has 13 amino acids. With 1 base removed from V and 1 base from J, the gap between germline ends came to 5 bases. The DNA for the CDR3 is TGTGCCAGCAGCTTAGGACAGTCCTACGAGCAGTACTTC. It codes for CASSLGQSYEQYF. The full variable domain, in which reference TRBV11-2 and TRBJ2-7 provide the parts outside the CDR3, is EAGVAQSPRYKIIEKRQSVAFWCNPISGHATLYWYQQILGQGPKLLIQFQNNGVVDDSQLPKDRFSAERLKGVDSTLKIQPAKLEDSAVYLCASSLGQSYEQYFGPGTRLTVT.